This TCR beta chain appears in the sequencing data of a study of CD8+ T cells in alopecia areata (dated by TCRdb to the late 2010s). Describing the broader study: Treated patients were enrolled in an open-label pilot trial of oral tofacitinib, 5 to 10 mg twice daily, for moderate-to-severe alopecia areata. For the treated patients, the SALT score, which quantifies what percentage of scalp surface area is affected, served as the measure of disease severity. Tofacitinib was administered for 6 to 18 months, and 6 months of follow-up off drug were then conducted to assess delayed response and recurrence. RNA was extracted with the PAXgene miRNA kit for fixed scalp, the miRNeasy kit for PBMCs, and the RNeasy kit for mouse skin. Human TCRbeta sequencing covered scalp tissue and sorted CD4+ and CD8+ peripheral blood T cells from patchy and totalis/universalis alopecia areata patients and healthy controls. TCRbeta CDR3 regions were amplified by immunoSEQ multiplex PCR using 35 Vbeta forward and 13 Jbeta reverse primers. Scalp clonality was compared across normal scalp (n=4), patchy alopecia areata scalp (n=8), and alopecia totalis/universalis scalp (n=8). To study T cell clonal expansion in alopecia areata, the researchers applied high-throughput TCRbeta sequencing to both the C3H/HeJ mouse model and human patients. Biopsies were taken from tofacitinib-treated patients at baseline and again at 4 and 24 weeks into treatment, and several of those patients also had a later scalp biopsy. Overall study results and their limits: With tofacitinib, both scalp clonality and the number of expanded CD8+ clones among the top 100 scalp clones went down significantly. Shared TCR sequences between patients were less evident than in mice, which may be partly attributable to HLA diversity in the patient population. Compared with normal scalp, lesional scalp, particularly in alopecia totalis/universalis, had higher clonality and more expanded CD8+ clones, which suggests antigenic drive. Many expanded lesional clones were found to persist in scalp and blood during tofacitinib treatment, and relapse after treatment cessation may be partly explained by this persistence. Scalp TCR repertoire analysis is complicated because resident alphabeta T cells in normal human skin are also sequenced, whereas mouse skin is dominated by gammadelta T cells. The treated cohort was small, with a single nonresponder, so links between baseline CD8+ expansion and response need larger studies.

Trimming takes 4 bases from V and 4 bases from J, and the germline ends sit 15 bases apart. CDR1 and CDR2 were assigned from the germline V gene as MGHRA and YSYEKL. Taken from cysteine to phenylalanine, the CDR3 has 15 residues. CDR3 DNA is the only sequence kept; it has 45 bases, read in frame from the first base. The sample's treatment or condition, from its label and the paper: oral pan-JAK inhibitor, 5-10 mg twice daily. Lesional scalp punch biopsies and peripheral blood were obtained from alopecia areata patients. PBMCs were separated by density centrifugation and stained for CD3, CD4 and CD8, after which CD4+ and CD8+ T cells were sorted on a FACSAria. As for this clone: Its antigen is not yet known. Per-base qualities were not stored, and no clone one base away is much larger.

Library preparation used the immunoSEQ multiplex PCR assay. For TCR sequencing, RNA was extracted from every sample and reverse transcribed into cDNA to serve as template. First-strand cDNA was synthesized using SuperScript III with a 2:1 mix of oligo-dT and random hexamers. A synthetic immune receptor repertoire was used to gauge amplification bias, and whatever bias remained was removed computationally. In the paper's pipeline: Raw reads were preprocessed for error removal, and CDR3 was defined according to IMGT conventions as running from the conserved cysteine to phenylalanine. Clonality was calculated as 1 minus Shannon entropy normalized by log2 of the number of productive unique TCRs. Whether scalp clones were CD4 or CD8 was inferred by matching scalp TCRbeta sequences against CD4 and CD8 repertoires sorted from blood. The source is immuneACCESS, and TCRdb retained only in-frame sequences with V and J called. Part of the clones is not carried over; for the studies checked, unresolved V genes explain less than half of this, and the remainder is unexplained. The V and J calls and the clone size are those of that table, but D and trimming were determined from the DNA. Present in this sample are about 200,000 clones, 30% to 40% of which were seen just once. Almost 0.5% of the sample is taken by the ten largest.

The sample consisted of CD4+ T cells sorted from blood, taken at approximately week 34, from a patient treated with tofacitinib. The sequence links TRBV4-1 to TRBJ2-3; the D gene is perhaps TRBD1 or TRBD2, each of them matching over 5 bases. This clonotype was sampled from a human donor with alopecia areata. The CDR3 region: CASSPRRGAADTQYF. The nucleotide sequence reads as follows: TGCGCCAGCAGCCCTCGTCGGGGCGCGGCAGATACGCAGTATTTT.